Below, 5 T cell receptor beta chains from the same sample are listed, as sequenced in a study of T cell changes during pregnancy in multiple sclerosis. Sequenced by immunoSEQ multiplex PCR; TCRdb stores in-frame clones only, minus some. The sample lists roughly 52,000 clones; roughly 92% were seen once. The sequenced sample was CD8+ T cells from peripheral blood mononuclear cells, obtained before pregnancy. These receptors all come from a female donor with multiple sclerosis, enrolled in a pregnancy study.

The V gene is TRBV15, the J gene TRBJ2-7; possible D gene TRBD2, 6 bases. Germline assignment: CDR1 LNHNV and CDR2 YYDKDF (reference sequence). This CDR3 spans 13 amino acids. V dropped 4 bases and J dropped 7 bases, with 14 bases sitting between them. The DNA for the CDR3 is TGTGCCACCAGCATCAAGACGGCGGGGGAGCAGTACTTC. It specifies CATSIKTAGEQYF.

The chain carries TRBV11-2 and TRBJ2-5, with a weak D call TRBD2 (6 bases). CDR1 SGHAT and CDR2 FQNNGV come from the germline V gene. The CDR3 sequence is 13 residues long. The ends were cut back, 5 bases at V and 2 bases at J, with 9 bases in the middle. The CDR3 nucleotides are TGTGCCAGCAGCCCGGACTATCAAGAGACCCAGTACTTC. It translates to CASSPDYQETQYF.

The chain links TRBV30 to TRBJ2-5; perhaps TRBD1 as D (6 bases). CDR3 length: 15 residues. Trimming shortened V by 4 bases and J by 0 bases, and 15 bases separated the two germline ends. The germline CDR1 and CDR2 sequences are GTSNPN and SVGIG (reference sequence). The CDR3 region is CAWNGFPGDQETQYF. For the CDR3, the DNA is TGTGCCTGGAACGGATTCCCAGGGGACCAAGAGACCCAGTACTTC.

The chain joins TRBV10-2 to TRBJ2-7; no firm D call. The germline gives CDR1 WSHSY, CDR2 SAAADI. V was clipped by 3 bases and J by 2 bases, with 2 bases between them. The length of the CDR3 is 11 residues. CDR3 residues: CASSDTYEQYF. CDR3 sequence (DNA): TGCGCCAGCAGTGACACCTACGAGCAGTACTTC.

The rearrangement joins TRBV6-6 to TRBJ2-7; the match to TRBD1 covers 7 bases. Germline loops: CDR1 MNHNY, CDR2 SVGAGI (reference sequence). The CDR3 consists of 15 residues. The J segment lost 2 bases and the V segment lost 4 bases, leaving 8 bases of the junction unmatched. In nucleotides, the CDR3 is TGTGCCAGCAGTTCATCTACCGGGACAGCCTACGAGCAGTACTTC. It translates to CASSSSTGTAYEQYF.